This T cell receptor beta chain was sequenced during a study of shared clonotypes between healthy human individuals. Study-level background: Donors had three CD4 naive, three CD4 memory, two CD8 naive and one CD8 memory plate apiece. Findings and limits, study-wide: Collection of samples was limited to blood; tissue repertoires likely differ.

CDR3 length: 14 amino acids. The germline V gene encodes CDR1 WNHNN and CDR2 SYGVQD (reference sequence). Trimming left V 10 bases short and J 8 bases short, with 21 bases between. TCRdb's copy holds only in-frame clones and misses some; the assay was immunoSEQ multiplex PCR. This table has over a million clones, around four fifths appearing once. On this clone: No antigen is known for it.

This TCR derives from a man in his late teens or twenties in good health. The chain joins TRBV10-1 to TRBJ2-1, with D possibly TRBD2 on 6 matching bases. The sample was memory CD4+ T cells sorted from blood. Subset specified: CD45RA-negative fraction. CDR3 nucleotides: TGCGCCACCAGAGCGGAGGGCCGAAGCGATGAGCAGTTCTTC. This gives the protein CATRAEGRSDEQFF.